This TCR beta chain comes out of a study of T cells in localized non-small cell lung cancer. V lost 3 bases to trimming and J lost 3 bases; unmatched junction nucleotides: 5. CDR3 length: 15 amino acids. CDR1 is SGDLS, CDR2 YYNGEE, per germline. Notes on the study in general: Uninvolved neighboring lung showed the greatest T cell clonality, exceeding tumor. Adjacent lung held a median around 56 of the top 100 tumor clones.

About this clone: Antigen specificity is unknown.

TCRdb's copy holds only in-frame clones and misses some; the assay was immunoSEQ multiplex PCR. This table holds under 70,000 clones, 75% to 90% found once. Here the sequenced sample was peripheral blood, taken before any cancer treatment. The receptor was isolated from a woman aged 40-75 years with stage I lung adenocarcinoma. J is TRBJ2-2 and V is TRBV9; TRBD2 matches at 7 bases. The CDR3 coding sequence is TGTGCCAGCAGCGCTCTGGGGGGGTACACCGGGGAGCTGTTTTTT. Amino acid sequence: CASSALGGYTGELFF.